This TCR beta chain was recovered during a study of shared clonotypes between healthy human individuals. Details on this clone: Its target is not known.

The CDR3 covers 12 residues. Trimming removed 8 bases from V and 2 bases from J, with 10 bases in between. Looked up from germline, CDR1 is MDHEN and CDR2 is SYDVKM. Study outcomes and limitations: In several donors, roughly 5.2% of naive CD4 clonotypes appeared in common.

Deep level was the assay's run setting. Using immunoSEQ multiplex PCR, the repertoire was profiled, and TCRdb retains in-frame clones only, with some absent. The table has over a million clones, roughly 97% seen once. The rearrangement links TRBV28 to TRBJ2-7; a possible D gene is TRBD2 (5 bases). The sequence was collected from a man aged 25 to 45 in good health. The sequenced sample consisted of naive CD4+ T cells sorted from blood. Documented subset: CD45RA+ positively selected. In DNA form, the CDR3 reads TGTGCCAGCGGGAGTTTGGCCTACGAGCAGTACTTC. It specifies CASGSLAYEQYF.